The present entry profiles one T cell receptor beta chain with its context. What it binds is not known. The data derive from a study of cytomegalovirus exposure and HLA in healthy donors. Overall study findings and caveats: Immune exposure information comprised only CMV serostatus.

It was with 60 Vbeta and 13 Jbeta primers that the PCR ran. TCRdb keeps only in-frame clones here, not all; method: immunoSEQ multiplex PCR. The profile shows about 150,000 clones, over 65% of them singletons. Germline CDR1 and CDR2: SGHNT and YYREEE (reference sequence). The CDR3 runs 16 residues. Germline trimming cut 3 bases from V and 2 bases from J; bases unmatched to any gene: 3. This chain links TRBV5-4 with TRBJ2-3, with 13 bases fitting TRBD2. This TCR was sampled from a woman in her forties in good health and CMV-seronegative. Sequenced: PBMCs. CDR3 coding DNA: TGTGCCAGCAGCTCGGGGACTAGCGGGAACACAGATACGCAGTATTTT. It specifies CASSSGTSGNTDTQYF.